A single sample is the source of the 30 T cell receptor beta chains below, sequenced in a study of tumor-infiltrating lymphocytes in primary liver carcinoma. Co-extraction of both nucleic acids (RNA and DNA) used about 18-31 mg of unsorted bulk tissue. A primer matching the constant region was used to make TCR beta cDNA from approximately 0.55 ug of total RNA. It was through three nested multiplex PCR rounds of slightly modified ARM-PCR that TCR beta libraries arose. Forward primers for TRBV1-TRBV30 and a C-beta reverse primer served the first two PCR rounds, at approximately 10 cycles each. MiXCR was run by TCRdb on the multiplex PCR reads, yielding one entry per CDR3 protein. The sample lists more than 85,000 distinct CDR3 sequences, around 84% occurring once. Sequenced material: liver tumor tissue from sampling region 3. Indicated subset: tumor region T3, left-lateral pole. The source is a man aged 35 to 55 with primary liver carcinoma and hepatitis B virus infection.

In this sample, this clonotype turned up a few times. This sequence joins TRBV2 and TRBJ2-7; 9 nucleotides align to TRBD1. Germline loops: CDR1 SNHLY, CDR2 FYNNEI. The CDR3 contains 14 residues. V was pared by 10 bases and J by 0 bases, with 7 bases of the junction left unmatched. This CDR3 reads CATYRDRDSYEQYF. CDR3 nucleotide sequence: TGTGCCACATACCGGGACAGGGACTCCTACGAGCAGTACTTC.

A remark on this clonotype: The junction and the germline gene differ at one end; a read error may be behind it. The chain carries TRBV5-1 and TRBJ2-2, with D perhaps matching TRBD1 (5 bases). This CDR3 comprises 15 residues. Per germline, CDR1 SGHRS and CDR2 YFSETQ. CDR3 sequence (DNA): TGCGCCAGCAGCGGCAGGGTCACGAACACCTGGGAGCTGTTTTTT. It specifies CASSGRVTNTWELFF.

This clonotype has a single count. At one end, the junction sequence differs from germline, possibly due to a read error. The chain couples TRBV6-2 or TRBV6-3 to TRBJ2-3, with 7 bases fitting TRBD2. This CDR3 has 16 amino acids. Germline lookup yields CDR1 MNHEY and CDR2 SVGEGT. CDR3 nucleotide sequence: TGTGCCGGCAGTCGAGATAGGCTAGCGGCCACAGATACGCAGTATTTT. This codes for CAGSRDRLAATDTQYF.

This clonotype has more than one count but fewer than ten. The chain links TRBV20-1 to TRBJ2-3, with no clear D. CDR3 length: 16 amino acids. CDR1 is DFQATT, CDR2 SNEGSKA, per germline (reference sequence). Trimming stripped 0 bases from V and 0 bases from J, with 13 bases between. CDR3 loop: CSAREEPGRSTDTQYF. In DNA, the CDR3 is TGCAGTGCTAGAGAAGAGCCCGGTAGAAGCACAGATACGCAGTATTTT.

The J gene is TRBJ2-7, the V gene TRBV29-1; either TRBD1 or TRBD2 may fit D (6 bases each). The CDR3 totals 13 residues. CDR1 and CDR2 (germline): SQVTM, ANQGSEA. The CDR3 coding sequence is TGCAGGGTTCAATCGAGGGGGGAGCGCGAGCAGTACTTC. This translates into CRVQSRGEREQYF.

About this clonotype: The germline gene is not matched at one end of the junction; a read error may be the cause. This chain links TRBV7-8 with TRBJ2-7; D possibly corresponds to TRBD2 (5 bases). Per germline, CDR1 SGHVS and CDR2 FQNEAQ. This CDR3 region has 13 residues. CDR3 sequence reads: CASNLTLDYEQHF. The CDR3 DNA is TGTGCCAGCAACTTGACTCTCGACTACGAGCAGCACTTC. Supplemented by reference TRBV7-8 and TRBJ2-7, the full variable domain reads GAGVSQSPRYKVAKRGQDVALRCDPISGHVSLFWYQQALGQGPEFLTYFQNEAQLDKSGLPSDRFFAERPEGSVSTLKIQRTQQEDSAVYLCASNLTLDYEQHFGPGTRLTVT.

The chain employs TRBV4-1 and TRBJ2-2; 9 bases line up with TRBD2. Unmatched junction bases numbered 9, after V lost 0 bases and J lost 7 bases. Germline V lookup: CDR1 MGHRA, CDR2 YSYEKL. The CDR3 covers 17 residues. Here the CDR3 reads CASSQDPKRGANGELFF. The CDR3, as DNA: TGCGCCAGCAGCCAAGACCCCAAGCGGGGGGCGAACGGGGAGCTGTTTTTT.

With regard to this clonotype: The junction departs from the called germline gene at one end, perhaps through a read error. The V call is TRBV12-3 or TRBV12-4, the J call TRBJ1-1, with D hard to call. This CDR3 is built from 13 residues. CDR3 residues: CTSSLFPNTEAFF. The DNA for the CDR3 is TGTACCAGCAGCCTTTTCCCGAACACTGAAGCTTTCTTT.

The rearrangement links TRBV12-3 or TRBV12-4 to TRBJ2-4, with D possibly being TRBD2 (5 bases). V was pared by 9 bases and J by 9 bases, with 21 bases between. The CDR3 sequence is 14 residues long. This chain's CDR3 is CASTERATRIIQYF. The CDR3 DNA follows: TGTGCCAGTACGGAGAGGGCAACCCGGATCATTCAGTACTTC.

The CDR3 DNA reads TGTGCCAGCAGTTTATCTACAGAGGCTAACTATGGCTACACCTTC. This translates into CASSLSTEANYGYTF. The chain is built from TRBV12-3 or TRBV12-4 and TRBJ1-2, with no clear D. This CDR3 comprises 15 residues. Trimming took 2 bases from V and 0 from J, leaving 10 bases between them.

Worth noting for this clonotype: The conserved phenylalanine or tryptophan is not found at the CDR3 terminus, so this likely reflects a read error. Because the CDR3's place on the DNA is in doubt, the DNA is left out and the CDR3 is given as listed by TCRdb. The V and J genes are TRBV5-1 and TRBJ2-1; the D call TRBD1 from the table was never checked on the DNA. Germline loops: CDR1 SGHRS, CDR2 YFSETQ. Including both end residues, the CDR3 is 16 amino acids long. CDR3 sequence: CASSTQGQGVYNEQIS.

With respect to this clonotype: The CDR3 carries no conserved terminal phenylalanine or tryptophan, so it likely arises from a read error. No DNA is shown, since the ends of the CDR3 on it are uncertain; the CDR3 is the one TCRdb lists. The chain recombines TRBV6-1 with TRBJ2-1; the table names TRBD1, a call not compared with the DNA. CDR1 MNHNS and CDR2 SASEGT come from the germline V gene. The CDR3 is 15 amino acids in total, end residues counted. The CDR3 reads CASSEQQGAYNEQFI.

Regarding this clonotype: This clone may be a read error of a much larger clone one base away. The J gene is TRBJ2-1, the V gene TRBV4-2, with D perhaps matching TRBD1 (5 bases). Per the germline V gene, CDR1 is LGHNA and CDR2 is YNFKEQ. V lost 3 bases to trimming and J lost 5 bases, with 14 bases between them. This CDR3 region has 15 residues. CDR3 protein: CASSQVLQTDNEQFF. CDR3 in DNA: TGTGCCAGCAGCCAGGTATTGCAGACAGACAATGAGCAGTTCTTC.

About this clonotype itself: Germline is not matched at one junction end, which may reflect a read error. This chain connects TRBV29-1 to TRBJ2-2; 9 nucleotides align to TRBD1. The germline gives CDR1 SQVTM, CDR2 ANQGSEA. The CDR3 is 14 amino acids. The CDR3 DNA is TGCATCGTCGCGACAGGGGGTCTGATCGGGAAGCTGTTTTTT. Its protein is CIVATGGLIGKLFF.

This clonotype has just one count. An end of the junction differs from the germline gene, which may be a read error. The chain uses TRBV28 and TRBJ2-6; D is perhaps TRBD1 (5 bases). In germline, CDR1 is MDHEN, CDR2 SYDVKM. This CDR3 is 15 amino acids long. CDR3 loop: CASSLSLSGADVLTF. For the CDR3, the DNA is TGTGCCAGCAGTTTATCACTCTCTGGGGCCGACGTCCTGACTTTC.

Worth noting for this clonotype: Sequence at one end of the junction differs from germline and may be a read error. The chain is built from TRBV12-3 or TRBV12-4 and TRBJ2-5; 9 bases map to TRBD1. This CDR3 spans 13 amino acids. CDR3: CASSRNGTGTLYF. CDR3 nucleotides: TGTGCCAGCAGCCGAAACGGGACAGGGACCCTGTACTTC.

Concerning this clonotype: This is likely a read error, given that the CDR3 carries no conserved phenylalanine or tryptophan at its end. The rearrangement links TRBV7-8 to TRBJ2-3; 7 bases are a match to TRBD1. Germline values: CDR1 SGHVS, CDR2 FQNEAQ. This CDR3 comprises 15 residues. This CDR3 reads CANSTRTGHTDTQYS. For the CDR3, the DNA is TGTGCCAACAGCACACGGACAGGACACACAGATACGCAGTATTCT.

Points on this clonotype: Its ends do not fully match the called genes, so a read error is possible. The chain is built from TRBV6-5 and TRBJ2-3; D ambiguous. The germline CDR1 and CDR2 sequences are MNHEY and SVGAGI. The length of the CDR3 is 13 residues. The CDR3 region has the DNA TGTGCCAGCAGTCTCCAGAGCACAAATACGCAGTGTTTT. Its translation is CASSLQSTNTQCF.

This clonotype was recorded many times. The rearrangement uses TRBV12-3 or TRBV12-4 and TRBJ2-3; 10 bases line up with TRBD2. This CDR3 is 16 amino acids long. J gave up 2 bases and V 6 bases, and 8 bases lay outside the gene matches. The CDR3 DNA reads TGTGCCAGCAGGTCGACAACTAGCGGGAACACAGATACGCAGTATTTT. This translates into CASRSTTSGNTDTQYF.

To note about this clonotype: A much larger clone lies one base from this, so it may be a read error. The chain employs TRBV5-1 and TRBJ2-4, with TRBD2 as a possible D gene (6 bases). The length of the CDR3 is 16 residues. Germline V gene data show CDR1 as SGHRS and CDR2 as YFSETQ. Trimming removed 2 bases from V and 0 bases from J, with 12 bases in between. CDR3 amino acids: CASSFSGTRAKNIQYF. Written as DNA, the CDR3 is TGCGCCAGCAGCTTCTCCGGGACTCGAGCCAAAAACATTCAGTACTTC.

This sequence joins TRBV6-1 and TRBJ1-5; D is ambiguous. The J call may be faulty, since TRBJ2-3 better matches the DNA end. This CDR3 has 13 amino acids. Germline assignment: CDR1 MNHNS and CDR2 SASEGT. The CDR3 DNA sequence: TGTGCCAGCAATGGGGAACGCAATCAGCCCCAGTATTTT. Translating gives CASNGERNQPQYF.

In regard to this clonotype: This clone may be a read error of a much larger clone one base away. The rearrangement uses TRBV5-1 and TRBJ1-1; D is uncertain. V dropped 5 bases and J dropped 5 bases, with 16 bases sitting between them. The CDR3 length is 14 residues. Per the germline V gene, CDR1 is SGHRS and CDR2 is YFSETQ. The DNA of the CDR3 is TGCGCCAGCAGACTTGGACCCAGTATAACTGAAGCTTTCTTT. This sequence encodes CASRLGPSITEAFF.

This clonotype was detected a few times. The junction and the germline gene differ at one end; a read error may be behind it. J is TRBJ1-5 and V is TRBV28; perhaps TRBD1 as D (6 bases). The CDR3 runs 16 residues. In germline, CDR1 is MDHEN, CDR2 SYDVKM. The CDR3 region has the DNA TGTGCCTGCAGTTTACTTGAACAGGGTCGCAATCAGCCCCAGCATTTT. Translating it yields CACSLLEQGRNQPQHF. Looking up the rest from reference TRBV28 and TRBJ1-5 gives the full variable domain: DVKVTQSSRYLVKRTGEKVFLECVQDMDHENMFWYRQDPGLGLRLIYFSYDVKMKEKGDIPEGYSVSREKKERFSLILESASTNQTSMYLCACSLLEQGRNQPQHFGDGTRLSIL.

This clonotype appeared a single time. One junction end does not reproduce the germline sequence, and a read error may be involved. This sequence joins TRBV11-2 and TRBJ2-7; D perhaps matches TRBD1 (5 bases). Looked up from germline, CDR1 is SGHAT and CDR2 is FQNNGV. The CDR3 covers 15 residues. CDR3 in amino acids: CASNLRWTRKNEQYF. The CDR3 region has the DNA TGTGCCAGCAACTTACGATGGACACGAAAAAACGAGCAATACTTC.

J is TRBJ2-1 and V is TRBV28; 11 bases fit TRBD2. The CDR3 contains 19 residues. V shed 3 bases, J shed 2 bases, and the junction held 12 bases outside the gene matches. In germline, CDR1 is MDHEN, CDR2 SYDVKM. The CDR3 loop reads CASSFAGLAELSTYNEQFF. The DNA for the CDR3 is TGTGCCAGCAGTTTTGCGGGACTAGCGGAATTGAGCACCTACAATGAGCAGTTCTTC.

A note on this clonotype: Since no conserved phenylalanine or tryptophan closes the CDR3, a read error is the likely cause. The chain employs TRBV11-1 and TRBJ2-1; tentative D call: TRBD2 (5 bases). The CDR3 runs 13 residues. V was clipped by 9 bases and J by 9 bases, with 18 bases between them. Germline CDR1 is SGHAT and CDR2 is FQDESV (reference sequence). This chain's CDR3 is CASMRLVEGEQFL. The DNA of the CDR3 is TGTGCCAGTATGCGACTGGTTGAGGGTGAGCAGTTCTTG.

A note on this clonotype: Because the CDR3 is missing its conserved closing phenylalanine or tryptophan, this is likely a read error. This chain joins TRBV4-2 and TRBJ2-7; D ambiguous. This CDR3 contains 12 residues. From germline, CDR1 is LGHNA and CDR2 YNFKEQ. The CDR3 reads CATSQDRNEQYL. CDR3 in DNA: TGTGCCACCAGCCAAGATCGAAACGAGCAGTACTTA.

The V gene is TRBV12-3 or TRBV12-4, the J gene TRBJ2-4, with D tentatively TRBD1 or TRBD2 (6 bases each). This CDR3 region has 15 residues. With 9 bases removed from V and 8 bases from J, the gap between germline ends came to 23 bases. CDR3 protein: CARSPTGAVRDIQYF. CDR3 nucleotides: TGTGCCAGGAGTCCCACGGGGGCCGTAAGGGACATTCAGTACTTC.

The chain is built from TRBV7-9 and TRBJ2-3; 8 positions agree with TRBD1. CDR3 length: 15 amino acids. Germline trimming cut 11 bases from V and 8 bases from J; bases unmatched to any gene: 18. Germline CDR1 and CDR2: SEHNR and FQNEAQ (reference sequence). In DNA form, the CDR3 reads TGTGCCTGCTGCTCGGACAGGGACGGGGCAGGTACGCAGTATTTT. Translated, it gives CACCSDRDGAGTQYF.

In the case of this clonotype: At one end, the junction sequence differs from germline, possibly due to a read error. This chain joins TRBV28 and TRBJ2-4, with unresolved D. The CDR3 runs 15 residues. Germline CDR1 is MDHEN and CDR2 is SYDVKM. The CDR3 bases are TGTGCCAGCAGTTTCCCCGGGCCTATCAAAAACATTCATTACTTC. It specifies CASSFPGPIKNIHYF.